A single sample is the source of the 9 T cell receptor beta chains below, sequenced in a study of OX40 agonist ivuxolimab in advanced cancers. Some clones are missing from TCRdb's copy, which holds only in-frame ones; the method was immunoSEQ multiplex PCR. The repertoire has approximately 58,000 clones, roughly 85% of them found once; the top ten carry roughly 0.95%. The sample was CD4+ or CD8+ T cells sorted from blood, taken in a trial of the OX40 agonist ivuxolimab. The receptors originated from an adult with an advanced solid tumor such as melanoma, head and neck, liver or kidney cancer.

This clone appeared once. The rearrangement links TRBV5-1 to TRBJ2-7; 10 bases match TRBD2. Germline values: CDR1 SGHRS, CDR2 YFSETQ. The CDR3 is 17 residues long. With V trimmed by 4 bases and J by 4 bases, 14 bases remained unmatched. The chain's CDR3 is CASSGRVAGGYQYEQYF. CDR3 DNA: TGCGCCAGCAGCGGCCGGGTAGCGGGGGGATATCAGTACGAGCAGTACTTC.

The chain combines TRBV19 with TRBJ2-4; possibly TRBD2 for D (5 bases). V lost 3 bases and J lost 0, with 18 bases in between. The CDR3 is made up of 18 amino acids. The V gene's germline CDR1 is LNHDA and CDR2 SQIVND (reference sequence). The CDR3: CASSMGSLAALAKNIQYF. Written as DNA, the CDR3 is TGTGCCAGTAGTATGGGGTCCCTAGCAGCCTTAGCCAAAAACATTCAGTACTTC.

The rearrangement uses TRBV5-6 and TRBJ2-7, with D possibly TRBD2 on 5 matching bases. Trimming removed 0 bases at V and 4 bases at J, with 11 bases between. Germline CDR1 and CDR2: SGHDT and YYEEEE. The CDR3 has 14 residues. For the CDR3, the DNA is TGTGCCAGCAGCTTGGCTGGCGGGCTTTACGAGCAGTACTTC. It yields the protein CASSLAGGLYEQYF.

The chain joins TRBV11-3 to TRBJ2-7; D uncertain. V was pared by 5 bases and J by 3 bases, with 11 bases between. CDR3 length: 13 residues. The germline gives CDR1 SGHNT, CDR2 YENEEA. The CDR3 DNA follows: TGTGCCAGCAGCCACCAAGACATCTACGAGCAGTACTTC. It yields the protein CASSHQDIYEQYF.

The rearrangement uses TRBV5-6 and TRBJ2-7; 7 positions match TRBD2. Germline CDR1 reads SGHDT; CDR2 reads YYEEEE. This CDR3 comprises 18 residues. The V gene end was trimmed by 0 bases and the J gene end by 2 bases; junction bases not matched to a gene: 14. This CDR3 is CASSLEGGAGAFTYEQYF. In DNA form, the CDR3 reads TGTGCCAGCAGCTTGGAGGGCGGTGCGGGAGCTTTTACCTACGAGCAGTACTTC.

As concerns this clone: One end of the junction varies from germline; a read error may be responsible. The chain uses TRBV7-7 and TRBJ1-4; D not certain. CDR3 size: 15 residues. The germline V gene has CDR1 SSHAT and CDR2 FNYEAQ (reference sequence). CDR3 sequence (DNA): TGTGCTAGCAGCTCCCGGCGAGGGCCTAATGAAAAACTGTTTTTT. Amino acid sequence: CASSSRRGPNEKLFF.

CDR3 region: CASSLGGPNIQYF. The CDR3 DNA is TGTGCCAGCAGCTTAGGCGGCCCAAACATTCAGTACTTC. This chain connects TRBV11-2 to TRBJ2-4, with D unclear. Germline CDR1 SGHAT, CDR2 FQNNGV. CDR3 length equals 13 residues. V was trimmed by 1 base and J by 6 bases, leaving 7 bases between them.

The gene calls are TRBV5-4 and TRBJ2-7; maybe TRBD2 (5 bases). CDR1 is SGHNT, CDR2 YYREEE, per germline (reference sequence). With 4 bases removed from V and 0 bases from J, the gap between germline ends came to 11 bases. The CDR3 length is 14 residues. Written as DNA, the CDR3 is TGTGCCAGCAGCCGTGACGGGATCTCCTACGAGCAGTACTTC. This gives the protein CASSRDGISYEQYF.

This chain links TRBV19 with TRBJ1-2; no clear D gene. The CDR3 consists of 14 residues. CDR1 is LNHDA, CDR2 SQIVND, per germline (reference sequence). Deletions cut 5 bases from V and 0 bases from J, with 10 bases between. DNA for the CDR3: TGTGCCAGTAGTCCCGAGACGGCTAACTATGGCTACACCTTC. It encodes CASSPETANYGYTF.